This is a list of T cell receptor beta chains from one sample in a study of molecular identifiers for immune sequencing clone quantification. TCRdb passed the PCR reads through MiXCR, listing each CDR3 protein once. The repertoire holds about 320,000 distinct CDR3 sequences, with under 25% as singletons. The sample was naive CD8+ T cells from blood, with Jurkat cell RNA spiked in. The source of these receptors is a human donor in good health. Some libraries in this study had Jurkat cell RNA spiked in. The CDR3 runs from the conserved cysteine through the conserved F or W. D genes are given only for firm matches. Not all rows give a size; the values are once, few, many and, for expanded clones, a class.

DNA: TGCAGTGCTAGAGGGACGGGGATCCTCTACGAGCAGTACTTC; CDR3: CSARGTGILYEQYF; size: few; D: .; J: TRBJ2-7; V: TRBV20-1
DNA: TGTGCCAGCAGTGAATACAGGACAGGGTTTGATCAGCCCCAGCATTTT; CDR3: CASSEYRTGFDQPQHF; size: many; D: TRBD1; J: TRBJ1-5; V: TRBV25-1
DNA: TGTGCCAGCAGTGAATCCGTTCAAGAGCCCCAGTACTTC; CDR3: CASSESVQEPQYF; size: .; D: .; J: TRBJ2-5; V: TRBV25-1
DNA: TGTGCCAGCGAGAAAACAGGGGCGCCCTTAGAAATGAACACTGAAGCTTTCTTT; CDR3: CASEKTGAPLEMNTEAFF; size: few; D: TRBD1; J: TRBJ1-1; V: TRBV12-3/TRBV12-4
DNA: TGTGCCAGCAGCTTAGACGGTTGGGAAGCTTTCTTT; CDR3: CASSLDGWEAFF; size: .; D: .; J: TRBJ1-1; V: TRBV7-9
DNA: TGTGCCAGCAGCTTAGGGACGGGCAAGTTCTACGAGCAGTACTTC; CDR3: CASSLGTGKFYEQYF; size: .; D: .; J: TRBJ2-7; V: TRBV7-9
DNA: TGTGCCAGCAGTAAGGGAGGCACTGAAGCTTTCTTT; CDR3: CASSKGGTEAFF; size: .; D: .; J: TRBJ1-1; V: TRBV28
DNA: TGTGCCAGCAACTTAGCCGGGGCAAATCAGCCCCAGCATTTT; CDR3: CASNLAGANQPQHF; size: .; D: .; J: TRBJ1-5; V: TRBV7-9
DNA: TGTGCCAGCAACTTACTGGGACTAGCGGATTACGAGCAGTACTTC; CDR3: CASNLLGLADYEQYF; size: .; D: TRBD2; J: TRBJ2-7; V: TRBV6-2/TRBV6-3
DNA: TGTGCCAGCCCTGGGGGGAACTATGGCTACACCTTC; CDR3: CASPGGNYGYTF; size: .; D: .; J: TRBJ1-2; V: TRBV13
DNA: TGTGCCAGCAGTTTACAGGGGTTAGATACGCAGTATTTT; CDR3: CASSLQGLDTQYF; size: .; D: .; J: TRBJ2-3; V: TRBV27
DNA: TGTGCCAGCAGTGAATACGGTCAAGAGACCCAGTACTTC; CDR3: CASSEYGQETQYF; size: many; D: .; J: TRBJ2-5; V: TRBV2
DNA: TGCGCCAGCAGCTCGGGACAGGGTGGACGGGCGTCCTACGAGCAGTACTTC; CDR3: CASSSGQGGRASYEQYF; size: many; D: TRBD1; J: TRBJ2-7; V: TRBV5-1
DNA: TGTGCCAGCCGCGCGAGTGTCCTGAGCTCCTATAATTCACCCCTCCACTTT; CDR3: CASRASVLSSYNSPLHF; size: many; D: .; J: TRBJ1-6; V: TRBV5-5
DNA: TGTGCCAGCAGCCGACTAGTTAATGAGCAGTTCTTC; CDR3: CASSRLVNEQFF; size: .; D: .; J: TRBJ2-1; V: TRBV7-9
DNA: TGCAGTGCTATGGAGGGTGGCAGTCCTATGCAGCCCCAGCATTTT; CDR3: CSAMEGGSPMQPQHF; size: many; D: .; J: TRBJ1-5; V: TRBV20-1
DNA: TGTGCCAGCAGTTTTTTGGCTGCTGCCCCTAGAGAGCAGTACTTC; CDR3: CASSFLAAAPREQYF; size: .; D: .; J: TRBJ2-7; V: TRBV28
DNA: TGTGCCAGCGGCCATGGGGATGGGTCCTACGAGCAGTACTTC; CDR3: CASGHGDGSYEQYF; size: few; D: .; J: TRBJ2-7; V: TRBV12-3/TRBV12-4
DNA: TGTGCCAGTAGTCACGGGGGCCGAGAGACCCAGTACTTC; CDR3: CASSHGGRETQYF; size: .; D: .; J: TRBJ2-5; V: TRBV19
DNA: TGTGCCCGCAGCTTAGCAGGGGCGGGGGGGGGCGCCAAAAACATTCAGTACTTC; CDR3: CARSLAGAGGGAKNIQYF; size: .; D: TRBD2; J: TRBJ2-4; V: TRBV7-2
DNA: TGTGCCAGCAGCATAGACCGGGACAGGGCCGTCGTGAGCAATCAGCCCCAGCATTTT; CDR3: CASSIDRDRAVVSNQPQHF; size: .; D: .; J: TRBJ1-5; V: TRBV21-1
DNA: TGTGCCAGCAGCATGGGCAATCAGCCCCAGCATTTT; CDR3: CASSMGNQPQHF; size: many; D: .; J: TRBJ1-5; V: TRBV28
DNA: TGTGCCAGCAGCGCCCTCCGAGGCAGGGAATCTTCATTAACCTACGAGCAGTACTTC; CDR3: CASSALRGRESSLTYEQYF; size: .; D: .; J: TRBJ2-7; V: TRBV13
DNA: TGTGCCAGCAGCTTAGAAGTCCAAGAGACCCAGTACTTC; CDR3: CASSLEVQETQYF; size: many; D: .; J: TRBJ2-5; V: TRBV11-2
DNA: TGCGCCAGCAGCCAAGATTCCTACAGGGGAGGTTCTACTGGGGAGCAGTACTTC; CDR3: CASSQDSYRGGSTGEQYF; size: .; D: .; J: TRBJ2-7; V: TRBV4-1
DNA: TGCGCCAGCAGCCAAGATGCTAGCGGGGGCAGCTACGAGCAGTACTTC; CDR3: CASSQDASGGSYEQYF; size: many; D: TRBD2; J: TRBJ2-7; V: TRBV4-3
DNA: TGTGCCAGCAGGGGGCCGTACTACACCTTC; CDR3: CASRGPYYTF; size: .; D: .; J: TRBJ1-2; V: TRBV12-3/TRBV12-4
DNA: TGTGCCAGCAGCCGGGCTAGCGGAGCAGATACGCAGTATTTT; CDR3: CASSRASGADTQYF; size: .; D: TRBD2; J: TRBJ2-3; V: TRBV3-1
DNA: TGTGCCAGCAGGTGGGGTCAAGAGACCCAGTGCTTC; CDR3: CASRWGQETQCF; size: .; D: .; J: TRBJ2-5; V: TRBV7-9
DNA: TGTGCCAGTAGTAACCCTTTATATGGCTACACCTTC; CDR3: CASSNPLYGYTF; size: few; D: .; J: TRBJ1-2; V: TRBV19
DNA: TGCGCCAGCAGCTTGGGGGGGGGCGCGTTAAGCACAGATACGCAGTATTTT; CDR3: CASSLGGGALSTDTQYF; size: many; D: .; J: TRBJ2-3; V: TRBV5-1
DNA: TGCAGTGCTAGAGATTTCATGAACACTGAAGCTTTCTTT; CDR3: CSARDFMNTEAFF; size: many; D: .; J: TRBJ1-1; V: TRBV20-1
DNA: TGTGCCAGCAGCCCCATGACAGGGGGGACTGAAGCTTTCTTT; CDR3: CASSPMTGGTEAFF; size: few; D: TRBD1; J: TRBJ1-1; V: TRBV7-9
DNA: TGTGCCAGCACCCAGGGGACAACTACCTACGAGCAGTACTTC; CDR3: CASTQGTTTYEQYF; size: many; D: .; J: TRBJ2-7; V: TRBV7-2
DNA: TGCGCCAGCAGCCAAAGGGGGCTAACGTACCAAGAGACCCAGTACTTC; CDR3: CASSQRGLTYQETQYF; size: many; D: TRBD1; J: TRBJ2-5; V: TRBV4-1
DNA: TGTGCCAGCAGTTCCGCCGGGACTAGCGGGAGGGTGGATGAAGAGACCCAGTACTTC; CDR3: CASSSAGTSGRVDEETQYF; size: .; D: TRBD2; J: TRBJ2-5; V: TRBV6-5
DNA: TGTGCCAGCAGTCACTTCCAGCAAGAAGCTTTCTTT; CDR3: CASSHFQQEAFF; size: few; D: .; J: TRBJ1-1; V: TRBV28
DNA: TGCGCCAGCACCCCCAGGGGGGACCCCTACGAGCAGTACTTC; CDR3: CASTPRGDPYEQYF; size: few; D: .; J: TRBJ2-7; V: TRBV5-1
DNA: TGCAGCTGTTCCGCTACGCTAGCGGGGTCAGATACGCAGTATTTT; CDR3: CSCSATLAGSDTQYF; size: many; D: TRBD2; J: TRBJ2-3; V: TRBV29-1
DNA: TGTGCCAGCAGAGGCGAAGGGTTTTCGCTCGACACCGGGGAGCTGTTTTTT; CDR3: CASRGEGFSLDTGELFF; size: .; D: .; J: TRBJ2-2; V: TRBV7-9
DNA: TGCAGCGTTGAAGCTAGGACAGGGGGCAATGAGCAGTTCTTC; CDR3: CSVEARTGGNEQFF; size: .; D: TRBD1; J: TRBJ2-1; V: TRBV29-1
DNA: TGTGCCAGCAACAACAGGGGGTTAGGCGAGCAGTACTTC; CDR3: CASNNRGLGEQYF; size: .; D: TRBD1; J: TRBJ2-7; V: TRBV9